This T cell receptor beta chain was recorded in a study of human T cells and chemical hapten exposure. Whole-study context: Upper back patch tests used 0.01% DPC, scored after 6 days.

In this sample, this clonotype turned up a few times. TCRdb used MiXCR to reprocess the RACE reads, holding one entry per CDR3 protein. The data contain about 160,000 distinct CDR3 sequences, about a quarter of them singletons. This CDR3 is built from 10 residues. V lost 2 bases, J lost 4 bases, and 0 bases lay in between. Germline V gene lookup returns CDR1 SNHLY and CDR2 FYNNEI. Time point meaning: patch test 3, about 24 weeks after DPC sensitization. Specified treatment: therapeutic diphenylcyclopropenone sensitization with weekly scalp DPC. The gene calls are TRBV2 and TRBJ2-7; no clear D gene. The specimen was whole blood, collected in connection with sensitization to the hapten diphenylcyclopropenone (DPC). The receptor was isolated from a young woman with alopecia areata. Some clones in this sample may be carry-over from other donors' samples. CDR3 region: CASSEYEQYF. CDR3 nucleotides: TGTGCCAGCAGTGAATACGAGCAGTACTTC.